What follows is one TCR beta chain and its context. Antigen: not known. The data are from a study of cytomegalovirus exposure and HLA in healthy donors. Regarding the study as a whole: It was reportedly the case that the classifier diagnosed cytomegalovirus status with high specificity and sensitivity. The records held CMV serostatus as the only immune exposure information. In a later analysis, specific HLA alleles were associated with around 17,000 TCR beta sequences at a 0.05 false discovery rate.

CDR3 length: 16 amino acids. V was shortened by 6 bases and J by 0 bases, with 15 bases between the two germline ends. Germline V gene sequence: CDR1 MNHNS, CDR2 SASEGT. PCR used 60 Vbeta primers and 13 Jbeta primers. Under the authors' procedure: Roughly 10 million shared chains were among the about 80 million unique TCR beta chains that a later analysis counted. Produced via immunoSEQ multiplex PCR; TCRdb's table is partial and in-frame only. That table gives V, J and clone size, and the DNA gave D and trimming. This table has under 120,000 clones, around two thirds appearing once. Specimen: PBMCs. The clonotype originates from a man aged 30 to 39 in good health and CMV-seropositive. V and J are TRBV6-1 and TRBJ1-5; D is uncertain. The CDR3 DNA is TGTGCCAGCAGCGAAAAAAGGAGATATAGCAATCAGCCCCAGCATTTT. Encoded protein: CASSEKRRYSNQPQHF.